Below, 18 T cell receptor beta chains from the same sample are listed, as sequenced in a study of T-cell reconstitution after alpha-beta-depleted transplantation in children. Preparing the TCRbeta library involved the use of unique molecular identifiers. TCRdb redid the calling of the PCR reads with MiXCR, one entry per CDR3 protein. The sample holds roughly 500,000 distinct CDR3 sequences, roughly an eighth seen once. The material was PBMCs from the stem cell graft donor, obtained from the stem cell graft. These receptors came from a human donor who donated a stem cell graft to a child with combined immunodeficiency.

CDR3 nucleotide sequence: TGCGCCAGCAGCCAAGGGCAGCGGGGGGGCCGGTGGGAGCAGTACTTC. Translated, it gives CASSQGQRGGRWEQYF. The chain is built from TRBV4-3 and TRBJ2-7, with 10 bases aligning to TRBD2. The CDR3 runs to 16 residues. Germline CDR1 reads LGHNA; CDR2 reads YSLEER. V lost 1 base, J lost 7 bases, and 10 bases stayed unmatched.

This clonotype was found many times. The chain is built from TRBV12-3 or TRBV12-4 and TRBJ1-1; 8 bases are a match to TRBD1. With 6 bases clipped from V and 4 bases from J, the junction kept 10 bases outside the gene matches. The CDR3 sequence is 15 residues long. The CDR3 loop is CASSHQDRGGTEAFF. In DNA, the CDR3 is TGTGCCAGCAGCCATCAAGACAGGGGTGGCACTGAAGCTTTCTTT.

This clonotype was recorded many times. The gene calls are TRBV12-3 or TRBV12-4 and TRBJ2-5, with TRBD2 matching 13 bases. With V trimmed by 5 bases and J by 1 base, 1 base remained unmatched. This CDR3 comprises 15 residues. CDR3 residues: CASSRLAGGQETQYF. CDR3 coding DNA: TGTGCCAGCAGTAGACTAGCGGGGGGCCAAGAGACCCAGTACTTC.

This CDR3 reads CASSLAGGSGQPQHF. DNA for the CDR3: TGTGCCAGCAGCTTGGCCGGGGGCTCGGGTCAGCCCCAGCATTTT. This chain uses TRBV5-6 with TRBJ1-5; perhaps TRBD1 as D (6 bases). Germline V CDR1 and CDR2: SGHDT, YYEEEE. V was trimmed by 0 bases and J by 6 bases, leaving 13 bases between them. This CDR3 contains 15 residues.

This clonotype has a handful of counts. The chain has TRBV24-1 and TRBJ1-1, with D unclear. Trimming left V 5 bases short and J 1 base short, with 13 bases between. Germline V gene sequence: CDR1 KGHDR, CDR2 SFDVKD. CDR3 size: 15 residues. The DNA for the CDR3 is TGTGCCACCAGTGGGGGTGGTGTGCGGAACACTGAAGCTTTCTTT. Protein product: CATSGGGVRNTEAFF.

This clonotype came up once. This chain links TRBV5-1 with TRBJ2-1; D unresolved. Germline CDR1 and CDR2: SGHRS and YFSETQ. V lost 0 bases, J lost 2 bases, and 12 bases lay in between. This CDR3 has 16 amino acids. The CDR3 protein is CASSLATPGPYNEQFF. CDR3 sequence (DNA): TGCGCCAGCAGCTTGGCGACTCCCGGGCCCTACAATGAGCAGTTCTTC. The variable domain in full, completed from reference TRBV5-1 and TRBJ2-1, reads KAGVTQTPRYLIKTRGQQVTLSCSPISGHRSVSWYQQTPGQGLQFLFEYFSETQRNKGNFPGRFSGRQFSNSRSEMNVSTLELGDSALYLCASSLATPGPYNEQFFGPGTRLTVL.

This clonotype was seen more than once but under ten times. CDR3 region: CASSPLGTRYEQYF. For the CDR3, the DNA is TGTGCCAGCAGCCCCCTAGGCACACGCTACGAGCAGTACTTC. The chain carries TRBV11-3 and TRBJ2-7; unclear D gene. This CDR3 is 14 amino acids long. CDR1 is SGHNT, CDR2 YENEEA, per germline. V was cut by 5 bases and J by 3 bases, with 14 bases left in between.

The chain combines TRBV27 with TRBJ2-2, with D unresolved. CDR3 length: 12 amino acids. The V end was cut by 2 bases, the J end by 6 bases, with 4 bases between. Per germline, CDR1 MNHEY and CDR2 SMNVEV (reference sequence). CDR3 loop: CASSLIPGELFF. The CDR3 DNA reads TGTGCCAGCAGTTTAATCCCCGGGGAGCTGTTTTTT.

There are a few counts of this clonotype. The chain recombines TRBV2 with TRBJ1-5; 7 bases are a match to TRBD1. J lost 0 bases, V lost 4 bases, and 3 bases had no gene match. CDR3 size: 15 residues. Germline loops: CDR1 SNHLY, CDR2 FYNNEI. In DNA form, the CDR3 reads TGTGCCAGCAGTGGGGACAGACTTAGCAATCAGCCCCAGCATTTT. Translated, it gives CASSGDRLSNQPQHF.

This clonotype was counted between two and nine times. This chain links TRBV15 with TRBJ2-7; 12 nucleotides align to TRBD2. The CDR3 totals 16 residues. Trimming at V came to 0 bases and at J to 2 bases, leaving 2 bases not matched to a gene. Per germline, CDR1 LNHNV and CDR2 YYDKDF (reference sequence). This CDR3 reads CATSRDRLAGAYEQYF. The CDR3 DNA reads TGTGCCACCAGCAGAGATCGACTAGCGGGAGCCTACGAGCAGTACTTC.

Only a few counts were recorded for this clonotype. The chain is built from TRBV6-2 or TRBV6-3 and TRBJ2-7, with TRBD1 matching 7 bases. CDR3 length: 14 amino acids. From germline, CDR1 is MNHEY and CDR2 SVGEGT. Trimming cost V 2 bases and J 6 bases; bases outside gene matches: 7. CDR3 bases: TGTGCCAGCAGTTACCTCCAACAGGGGTTCGAGCAGTACTTC. Its protein product is CASSYLQQGFEQYF.

This clonotype has a handful of counts. V is TRBV11-3 and J is TRBJ2-1; the D gene is possibly TRBD2 (6 bases). The V end lost 2 bases, the J end lost 5 bases, and 13 bases lay between the germline ends. The CDR3 consists of 15 residues. Germline-derived CDR1 and CDR2 are SGHNT and YENEEA. The CDR3 coding sequence is TGTGCCAGCAGCTTATGGGGGGTAACCGACAATGAGCAGTTCTTC. Encoded protein: CASSLWGVTDNEQFF.

The table lists this clonotype with many counts. The chain recombines TRBV9 with TRBJ2-3; TRBD2 is a possible D gene (5 bases). V was trimmed by 0 bases and J by 0 bases, leaving 20 bases between them. The CDR3 loop spans 19 amino acids. The germline V gene has CDR1 SGDLS and CDR2 YYNGEE. Written as DNA, the CDR3 is TGTGCCAGCAGCGTAGGAGGCCTAGATCGAGCGGTTAGCACAGATACGCAGTATTTT. Protein product: CASSVGGLDRAVSTDTQYF. Looking up the rest from reference TRBV9 and TRBJ2-3 gives the full variable domain: DSGVTQTPKHLITATGQRVTLRCSPRSGDLSVYWYQQSLDQGLQFLIQYYNGEERAKGNILERFSAQQFPDLHSELNLSSLELGDSALYFCASSVGGLDRAVSTDTQYFGPGTRLTVL.

The V call is TRBV20-1, the J call TRBJ2-7; 9 positions agree with TRBD2. V gave up 5 bases and J gave up 2 bases; unmatched junction bases: 4. Germline lookup yields CDR1 DFQATT and CDR2 SNEGSKA (reference sequence). The CDR3 contains 13 residues. CDR3 sequence reads: CSAGTSSPYEQYF. The CDR3 DNA follows: TGCAGTGCTGGGACTAGCAGCCCCTACGAGCAGTACTTC.

With regard to this clonotype: Sequence at one end of the junction differs from germline and may be a read error. V usage is TRBV2 and J usage is TRBJ2-7; possibly TRBD1 for D (5 bases). Germline CDR1 is SNHLY and CDR2 is FYNNEI. The CDR3 extends over 12 amino acids. The CDR3 DNA follows: TGTGCCAGCAGTGAATTAGGGGATCCAGGGAACTTC. Translating gives CASSELGDPGNF.

This clonotype was seen at least ten times. This rearrangement joins TRBV18 to TRBJ2-1, with 7 bases identical to TRBD2. CDR3 length: 14 amino acids. Looked up from germline, CDR1 is KGHSH and CDR2 is LQKENI. V lost 3 bases, J lost 8 bases, and 7 bases stayed unmatched. The CDR3: CASSPTSYPHEQFF. The CDR3 nucleotides read TGTGCCAGCTCACCGACTAGCTATCCCCATGAGCAGTTCTTC.

This clonotype has at least ten counts. Relative to the germline gene, one junction end is altered; a read error may explain this. J is TRBJ1-3 and V is TRBV7-6; TRBD1 is a possible D gene (5 bases). The CDR3 consists of 16 residues. Germline V CDR1 and CDR2: SGHVS, FNYEAQ. CDR3 DNA: TGTGCCAGCAGCTTAGCCGGGGGTCCCTCTGGAAACACCACATATTTT. Translation gives CASSLAGGPSGNTTYF.

V is TRBV12-3 or TRBV12-4 and J is TRBJ2-5, with a possible D match to TRBD1 (6 bases). The CDR3 has 13 amino acids. The ends were cut back, 6 bases at V and 2 bases at J, with 10 bases in the middle. As DNA, the CDR3 is TGTGCCAGCAGACCGGACAGTCAAGAGACCCAGTACTTC. It encodes CASRPDSQETQYF.